This T cell receptor beta chain was captured by sequencing in a study of long-term antiretroviral therapy in people with HIV. Study-level results: Upon ART, diversity increased but remained lower than transplant donor controls. All time points showed a repertoire dominated by clones expanded before ART.

The CDR3 totals 14 residues. CDR1 is SEHNR, CDR2 FQNEAQ, per germline (reference sequence). The V end lost 1 base, the J end lost 4 bases, and 11 bases lay between the germline ends. A remark on this clone: The antigen is unknown.

Researchers ran immunoSEQ v3.0 at survey level. Sequencing aimed to cover roughly 40,000-50,000 T-cell genomes per sample. Method: immunoSEQ multiplex PCR; TCRdb's copy keeps in-frame clones and lacks some. The sample lists 40,000 or so clones, 86% occurring once. It was in the United States that all participants with HIV were treated. The starting material was unsorted PBMCs, obtained just before starting antiretroviral therapy. The TCR comes from a woman in her late teens or twenties with HIV. The V and J genes are TRBV7-9 and TRBJ2-7, with D hard to call. The CDR3 DNA sequence: TGTGCCAGCAGCTTAGAGCACGGACCTTACGAGCAGTACTTC. Translating it yields CASSLEHGPYEQYF.